This TCR beta chain stems from a study of cytomegalovirus exposure and HLA in healthy donors (dated by TCRdb to 2016 to 2017). Regarding the complete study: An earlier analysis of some 600 of the donors reported over 250 Gb of sequence data and 95 million to 120 million unique TCR beta sequences obtained from around 180 million T cells. An early release that covered about 600 HLA-typed donors contained around 300 gigabases of sequencing data and tens of millions of unique TCR sequences. Of the roughly 400 genotyped donors, 81% were placed in the genetic ancestry cluster associated with self-reported Caucasian donors. The study was designed to test whether signatures of past pathogen exposure could be identified by cataloging public T cell receptors. Using immunosequencing, the study profiled T cell repertoires from some 670 subjects and related those repertoires to cytomegalovirus serostatus. Besides the first cohort of hundreds of subjects, a separate validation cohort made up of about 120 different subjects was used. To predict cytomegalovirus infection status, the study combined high-throughput TCR immunosequencing, statistical association of individual TCRs with disease status, and machine learning. In a later analysis, previously published TCR beta repertoires from 666 donors were re-analyzed and high-resolution HLA genotyping was added so that TCR occurrence patterns could be studied. Rather than drawing on any new phenotypic data, the later analysis identified candidate immune exposures from TCR beta sequences and the way those sequences occurred across donors. An earlier analysis of nearly 600 of the donors applied high-throughput TCR beta sequencing to assess whether each TCR beta V gene segment acted as functional or pseudogenic. Donor age, sex, ethnicity and CMV serostatus were compiled together with the repertoire data. In a later genetic analysis, genome-wide SNP genotypes for 398 of the 666 donors were used, and that subset was treated as a discovery cohort. Every discovery cohort repertoire had been produced on one sequencing platform. Both class I and class II loci were covered by HLA typing, at four-digit resolution. The number of typed donors differed by locus: roughly 629-640 for A, B, C, DRB1 and DQB1; 522 for DQA1; roughly 600 for DPA1; and 400 to 480 for DPB1. Five DR-DQ haplotypes were handled as single units for association and clustering, since linkage in the cohort was strong. Among about 360 genotyped donors of the cohort, an average of around 240,000 unique TCR beta nucleotide sequences were sequenced per donor, roughly 20% of them non-productive.

The library came from the immunoSEQ multiplex PCR assay. The multiplex PCR relied on a mix of 60 forward primers for TCR Vbeta segments and 13 reverse primers for TCR Jbeta segments. Amplification of the CDR3 region of rearranged TCR beta genes was performed with a multiplex PCR assay on genomic DNA. On the Illumina HiSeq System, the amplified TCR beta libraries were sequenced as 87-base-pair reads. For the original study's pipeline: In a later analysis, 70 million to 95 million unique TCR beta chains were counted across the roughly 670 repertoires, and about 10 million of these chains were shared by at least two donors. A nearest-neighbor algorithm error-corrected the raw reads and collapsed the reads into unique sequences, merging closely related sequences to remove PCR and sequencing errors. V, D and J gene segments were assigned by aligning CDR3 sequences to IMGT reference sequences. For a sequence to be retained, a match of at least six nucleotides was required to both a V gene segment and a J gene segment. A rearrangement was called productive if the CDR3 had no stop codons and remained in frame with V and J, and every other rearrangement was called non-productive. CDR3 was defined by IMGT convention, running from the second conserved V-encoded cysteine to the conserved J-encoded phenylalanine. The earlier analysis of 500 to 650 of the donors excluded any sequence lacking an unambiguous match to a single V gene segment. An earlier analysis of a few hundred of the donors called V segments functional above 56.7% productive rearrangements and segregating when the between-donor standard deviation exceeded 5%. A statistical classification framework was built to diagnose cytomegalovirus status from the catalog of TCR beta chain sequences. A later analysis assigned V and J genes by comparing TCR nucleotide sequences with IMGT/GENE-DB human TR gene sequences. The TCRdist pipeline was used in a later analysis to assign CDR3 sequences and most-parsimonious VDJ recombination scenarios. In a later analysis, each TCR beta chain was defined by its CDR3 amino acid sequence together with its V-gene family, and reads lacking a unique V-gene family were excluded. A later analysis removed several hundred highly shared, low-generation-probability nucleotide sequences to deal with suspected cross-contamination and a sequencing artifact. For each public chain, a later analysis derived a clonal expansion index from normalized ranks of inferred template counts within each repertoire. A later analysis computed generation probabilities with a VDJ recombination model fitted to out-of-frame rearrangements, and checked the results against IGoR. Hypergeometric tests were used in a later analysis to score TCR-TCR, TCR-HLA and TCR-CMV co-occurrence, with a repertoire-size bias correction applied to the TCR pairs. A later analysis estimated false discovery rates by permuting HLA or CMV assignments 20 times. In a later analysis, co-occurring TCRs were grouped using DBSCAN, with TCRdist sequence similarity added in when clustering inside HLA-allele-positive subsets. Repertoires with fewer than 30,000 or more than 120,000 public chains, plus five repertoires with anomalous nucleotide sharing, were excluded from co-occurrence clustering. TCRdb provides this immuneACCESS table in a form limited to in-frame rearrangements. Some clones are lacking; in checked studies, under half of them reflect an unresolved V gene, and why the rest are absent is not known. V and J calls and clone size are those listed in that table; D and trimming were worked out from the DNA. For this sample the table gives over 65,000 clones, of which roughly 80% were detected only once. The top ten constitute around 3% of the sample.

In regard to this clone: Its target antigen remains unknown. The input lacks base qualities; no much larger clone sits a single base away.

From the germline V gene (reference sequence), CDR1 is LNHDA and CDR2 is SQIVND. For this chain, trimming is 3 bases at the V end and 1 base at the J end, and the number of junction bases without a gene match is 8. The CDR3 starts with the cysteine, ends with the phenylalanine, and has 16 residues. The retained sequence is limited to the CDR3, 48 bases, with the frame set at the first base. The cohort was made up of 666 healthy bone marrow donors. At the time of sampling, every cohort member was nominally healthy, though immune exposures that went unrecorded were likely present. The donor tested CMV seronegative and was one of the 352 seronegative cohort members. A peripheral blood sample was provided by each donor, and peripheral blood mononuclear cells were used for TCR beta sequencing. Genomic DNA was extracted from the blood cell samples with the Qiagen DNeasy Blood Extraction Kit. Study-level results and caveats: Some IMGT-functional V segments, including TRBV6-2 and TRBV6-3, could not be distinguished by the 87-base-pair reads and were therefore excluded. In a later genetic analysis, a missense DCLRE1C variant was associated with V-gene and J-gene trimming of TCR beta chains, and the association was replicated in an independent cohort. According to a later analysis, most CMV-associated TCR beta chains appeared to be HLA-restricted, and the HLA associations seemed to be driven largely by CMV exposure. A later analysis associated 15,000 to 20,000 TCR beta sequences with specific HLA alleles at a false discovery rate of 0.05. A further reported finding was that TCR beta sequences accurately predicted the HLA-A and HLA-B alleles for most subjects in the first cohort. Because counts were too low, about 17 rarely observed V segments, including chromosome 9 orphons, were excluded from the earlier analysis of several hundred of the donors. In a later analysis, HLA-associated TCR beta chains showed more clonal expansion and lower generation probabilities than non-associated chains that were equally common. A later analysis reported that several top co-occurrence clusters appeared linked to parvovirus B19, influenza, CMV and Epstein-Barr virus. Roughly uniform sequencing depth across donors was assumed in presence/absence analyses, although this assumption may not hold. A cluster of highly shared sequence variants was judged likely to represent a technical artifact of the sequencing pipeline. Cytomegalovirus status was reported to be diagnosed by the classifier with high specificity and sensitivity in both the original and validation cohorts. A few of the identified cytomegalovirus-associated TCR beta chains were confirmed in vitro to be specific for cytomegalovirus antigens. For the cohort, immune exposure information was limited to CMV serostatus. This cohort had only TCR beta chains sequenced, and the lack of alpha or paired-chain data limited which features could be detected. According to a later genetic analysis, donors in an Asian-associated ancestry cluster had fewer N-insertions in productive TCRs than the roughly 660-donor mean. The study gave a list of 150 to 200 TCR beta chains associated with cytomegalovirus. Correlated functional status among segregating V segments might be attributable to linkage disequilibrium, but an unknown experimental factor could not be ruled out. It was suggested by the authors that the approach could potentially be generalized to other disease states and immunological phenotypes. In an earlier analysis of around 500 of the donors, most TCR beta V segments appeared in productive rearrangements about 87% or about 30% of the time, broadly matching IMGT annotations. Most TCR sequences were seen in very few donors, while some public TCRs were found in many individuals. When HLA alleles, especially DR and DQ, strongly co-occurred, TCR associations were difficult to assign to individual alleles. Because HLA typing was missing for some donors at each locus, association tests included only the typed subset. A later analysis found that TCR association rates varied across HLA loci, with DRB1 alleles showing the most associated TCRs and HLA-C alleles the fewest.

The source of this sequence is a woman under 40 in good health and CMV-seronegative. The source material was PBMCs. The chain was built from TRBV19 and TRBJ1-1, with 7 bases aligning to TRBD1. CDR3 loop: CASSMAYRGTNTEAFF. In nucleotide form, the sequence is TGTGCCAGTAGTATGGCCTACAGGGGAACGAACACTGAAGCTTTCTTT.